A single TCR beta chain is shown here with its context. V dropped 2 bases and J dropped 1 base, with 5 bases sitting between them. Per germline, CDR1 MNHNS and CDR2 SASEGT. This CDR3 contains 13 residues. This specimen belongs to a study of T cell changes during pregnancy in multiple sclerosis. Repertoires were generated with immunoSEQ multiplex PCR, while TCRdb's copy carries only in-frame clones and drops some. Among 95,000 to 150,000 clones listed, approximately 93% were seen once. V gene TRBV6-1 combines with J gene TRBJ1-1; D is unresolved. The specimen comprised peripheral blood, sampled before pregnancy. This receptor was taken from a female donor with multiple sclerosis, enrolled in a pregnancy study. CDR3 sequence: CASSENRNTEAFF. CDR3 in DNA: TGTGCCAGCAGTGAAAACAGGAACACTGAAGCTTTCTTT.